This TCR beta chain was sequenced during a study of cytotoxic CD8 clonotypes in ibrutinib-treated CLL. The overall study: In all, 10 to 11 patients were relapsed/refractory, about 15 were treatment-naive and around 17 were IGHV unmutated. Among responders, about 24 were partial and 2 complete; after median roughly 68 months, approximately 15 stayed remitted and some 12 progressed. Study-wide points: Clonality showed a rise at ibrutinib response that reversed toward baseline at progression. Baseline clonality was higher than in age-matched healthy donors and moved in step with circulating CD8+ T-cell counts.

A word on this clone: The target antigen is unknown.

Germline loops: CDR1 SGHNT, CDR2 YYREEE (reference sequence). The CDR3 covers 18 residues. Trimming cost V 5 bases and J 1 base, with 24 bases left between them. Sequencing used immunoSEQ multiplex PCR; TCRdb keeps in-frame clones, though not all of them. Of roughly 100,000 clones listed, around four fifths are singletons. Sample: PBMCs, taken after 12 months of ibrutinib treatment. V usage is TRBV5-4 and J usage is TRBJ1-1; possible D gene TRBD1, 5 bases. This TCR was sampled from a human donor with chronic lymphocytic leukemia. The CDR3 coding sequence is TGTGCCAGCAGGCAGAAAACCGGGGGAGGACTATGGAACACTGAAGCTTTCTTT. It encodes CASRQKTGGGLWNTEAFF.